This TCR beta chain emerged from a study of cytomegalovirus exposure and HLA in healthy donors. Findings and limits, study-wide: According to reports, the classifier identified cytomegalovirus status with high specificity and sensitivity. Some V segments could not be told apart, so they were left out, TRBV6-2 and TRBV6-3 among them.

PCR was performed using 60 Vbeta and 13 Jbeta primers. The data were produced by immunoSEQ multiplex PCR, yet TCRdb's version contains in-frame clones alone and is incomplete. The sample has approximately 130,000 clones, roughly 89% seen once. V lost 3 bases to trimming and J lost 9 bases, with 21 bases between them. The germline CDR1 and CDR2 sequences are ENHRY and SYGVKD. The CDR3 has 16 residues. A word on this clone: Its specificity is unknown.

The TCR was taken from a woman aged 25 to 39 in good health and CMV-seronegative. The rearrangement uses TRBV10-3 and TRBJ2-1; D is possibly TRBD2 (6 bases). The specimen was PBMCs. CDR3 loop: CAISDQGLIRWGEQFF. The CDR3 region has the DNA TGTGCCATCAGTGACCAGGGACTGATCCGGTGGGGTGAGCAGTTCTTC.